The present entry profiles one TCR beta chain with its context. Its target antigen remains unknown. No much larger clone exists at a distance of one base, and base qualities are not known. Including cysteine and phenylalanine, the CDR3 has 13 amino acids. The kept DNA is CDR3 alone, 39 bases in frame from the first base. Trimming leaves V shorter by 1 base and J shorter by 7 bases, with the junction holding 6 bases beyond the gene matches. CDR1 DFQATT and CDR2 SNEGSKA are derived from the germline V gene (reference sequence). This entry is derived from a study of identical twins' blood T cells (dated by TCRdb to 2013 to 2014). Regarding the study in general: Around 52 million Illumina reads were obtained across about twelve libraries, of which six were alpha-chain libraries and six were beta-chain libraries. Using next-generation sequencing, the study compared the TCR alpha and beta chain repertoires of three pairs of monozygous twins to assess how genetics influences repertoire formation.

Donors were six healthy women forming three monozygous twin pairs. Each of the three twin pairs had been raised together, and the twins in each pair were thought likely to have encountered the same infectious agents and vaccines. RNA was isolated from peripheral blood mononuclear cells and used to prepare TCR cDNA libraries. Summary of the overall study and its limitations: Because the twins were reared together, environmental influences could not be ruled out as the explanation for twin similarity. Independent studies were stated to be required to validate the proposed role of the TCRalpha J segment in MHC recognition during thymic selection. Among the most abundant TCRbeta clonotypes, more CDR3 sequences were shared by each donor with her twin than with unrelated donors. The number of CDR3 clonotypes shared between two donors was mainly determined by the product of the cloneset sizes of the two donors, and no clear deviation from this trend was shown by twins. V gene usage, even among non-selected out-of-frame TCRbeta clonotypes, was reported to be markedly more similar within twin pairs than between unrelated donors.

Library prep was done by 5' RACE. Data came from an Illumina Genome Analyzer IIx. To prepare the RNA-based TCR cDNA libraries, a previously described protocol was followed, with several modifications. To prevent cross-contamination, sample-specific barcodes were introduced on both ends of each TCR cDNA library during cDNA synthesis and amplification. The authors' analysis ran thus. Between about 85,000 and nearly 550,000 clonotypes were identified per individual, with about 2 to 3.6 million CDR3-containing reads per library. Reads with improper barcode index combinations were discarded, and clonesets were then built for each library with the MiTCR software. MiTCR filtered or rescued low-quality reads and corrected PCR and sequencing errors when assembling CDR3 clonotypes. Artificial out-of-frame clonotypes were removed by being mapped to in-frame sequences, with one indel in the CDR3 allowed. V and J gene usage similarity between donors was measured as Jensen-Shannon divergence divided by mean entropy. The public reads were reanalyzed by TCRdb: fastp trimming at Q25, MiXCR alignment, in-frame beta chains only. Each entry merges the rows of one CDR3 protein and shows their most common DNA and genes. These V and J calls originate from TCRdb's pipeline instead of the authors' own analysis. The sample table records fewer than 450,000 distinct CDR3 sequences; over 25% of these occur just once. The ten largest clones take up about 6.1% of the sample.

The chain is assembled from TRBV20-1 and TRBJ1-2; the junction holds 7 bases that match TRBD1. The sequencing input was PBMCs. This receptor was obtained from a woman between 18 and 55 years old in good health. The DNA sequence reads TGCAGTGCTAGAGGCTGGGCAGGGGGTGGCTACACCTTC. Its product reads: CSARGWAGGGYTF.